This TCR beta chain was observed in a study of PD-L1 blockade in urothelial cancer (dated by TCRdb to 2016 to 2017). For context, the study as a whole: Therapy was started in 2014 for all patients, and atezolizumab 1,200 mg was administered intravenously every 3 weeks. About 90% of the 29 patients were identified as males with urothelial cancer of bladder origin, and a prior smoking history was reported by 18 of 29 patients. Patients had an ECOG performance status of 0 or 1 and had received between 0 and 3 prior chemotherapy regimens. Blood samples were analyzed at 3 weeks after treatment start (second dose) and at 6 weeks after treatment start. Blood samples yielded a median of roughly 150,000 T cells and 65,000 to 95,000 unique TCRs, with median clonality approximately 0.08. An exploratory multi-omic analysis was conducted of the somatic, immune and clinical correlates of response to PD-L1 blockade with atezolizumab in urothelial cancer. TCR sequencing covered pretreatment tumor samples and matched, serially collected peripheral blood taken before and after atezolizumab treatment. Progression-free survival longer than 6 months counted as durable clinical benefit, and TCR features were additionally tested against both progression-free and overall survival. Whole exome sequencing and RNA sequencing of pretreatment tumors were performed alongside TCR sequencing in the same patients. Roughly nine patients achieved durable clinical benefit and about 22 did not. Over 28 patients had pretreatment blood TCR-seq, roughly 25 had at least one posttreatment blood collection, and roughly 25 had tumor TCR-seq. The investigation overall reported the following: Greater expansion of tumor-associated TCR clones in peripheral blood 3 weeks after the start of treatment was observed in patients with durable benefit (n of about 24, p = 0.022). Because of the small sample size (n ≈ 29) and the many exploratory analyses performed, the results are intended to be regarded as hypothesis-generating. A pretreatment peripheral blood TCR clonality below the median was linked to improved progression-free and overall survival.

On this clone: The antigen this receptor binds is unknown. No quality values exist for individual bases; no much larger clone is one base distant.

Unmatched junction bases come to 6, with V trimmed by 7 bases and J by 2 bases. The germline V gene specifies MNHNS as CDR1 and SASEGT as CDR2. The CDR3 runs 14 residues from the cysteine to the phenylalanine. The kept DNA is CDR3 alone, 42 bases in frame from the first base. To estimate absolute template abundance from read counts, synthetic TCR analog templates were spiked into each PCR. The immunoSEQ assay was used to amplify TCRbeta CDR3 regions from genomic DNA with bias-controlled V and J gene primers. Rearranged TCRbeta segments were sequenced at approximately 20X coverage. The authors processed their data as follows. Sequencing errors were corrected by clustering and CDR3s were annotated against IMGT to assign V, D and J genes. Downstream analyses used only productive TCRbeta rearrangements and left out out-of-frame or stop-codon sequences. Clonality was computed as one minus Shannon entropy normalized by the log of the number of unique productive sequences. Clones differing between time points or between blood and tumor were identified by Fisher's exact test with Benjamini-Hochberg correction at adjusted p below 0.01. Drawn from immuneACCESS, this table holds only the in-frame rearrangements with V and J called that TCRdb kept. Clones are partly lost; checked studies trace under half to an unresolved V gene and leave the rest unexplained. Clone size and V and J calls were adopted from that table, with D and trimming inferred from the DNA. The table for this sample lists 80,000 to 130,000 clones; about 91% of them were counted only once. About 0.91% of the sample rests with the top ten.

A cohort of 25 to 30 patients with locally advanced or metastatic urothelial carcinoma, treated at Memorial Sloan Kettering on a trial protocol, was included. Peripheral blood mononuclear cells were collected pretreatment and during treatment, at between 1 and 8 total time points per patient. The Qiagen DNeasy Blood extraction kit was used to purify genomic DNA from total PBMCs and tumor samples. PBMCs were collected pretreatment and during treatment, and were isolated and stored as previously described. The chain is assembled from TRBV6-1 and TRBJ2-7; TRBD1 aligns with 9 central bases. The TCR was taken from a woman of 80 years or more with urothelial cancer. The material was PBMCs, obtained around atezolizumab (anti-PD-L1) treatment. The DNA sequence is TGTGCCAGCACTTCCGGGACAGGGACCTACGAGCAGTACTTC. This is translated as CASTSGTGTYEQYF.